Described below is a single TCR beta chain sequence and its context. PCR involved 60 Vbeta and 13 Jbeta primers. Profiled with immunoSEQ multiplex PCR; TCRdb holds only in-frame clones, not every one. The table lists about 140,000 clones, 76% of them singletons, with 3.1% in the top ten. This entry comes from a study of cytomegalovirus exposure and HLA in healthy donors. CDR1 is ENHRY, CDR2 SYGVKD, per germline. V gave up 4 bases and J gave up 0 bases; unmatched junction bases: 4. The CDR3 covers 15 residues. The chain links TRBV10-3 to TRBJ2-3; TRBD2 aligns across 7 bases. This receptor was identified in a male donor in good health and CMV-seronegative. The sequencing sample was made of PBMCs. CDR3 DNA: TGTGCCATCAGTGGGGGGGGTCCTAGCACAGATACGCAGTATTTT. Encoded protein: CAISGGGPSTDTQYF.